These 7 T cell receptor beta chains share one sample of origin, sequenced in a study of blood T cells in healthy people across ages. Together with a sample-barcoded 5' primer, a J-beta primer mix was included in a second PCR lasting about 6 to 12 cycles. TCRdb re-analysed the 5' RACE reads in MiXCR, keeping a single row per CDR3 protein. The sample contains about 1,400,000 distinct CDR3 sequences, roughly 40% of which appear only once. Source material: blood. The receptors come from a woman aged 18 to 35 in good health.

V and J are TRBV29-1 and TRBJ1-1; the D is unclear. This CDR3 contains 12 residues. V was shortened by 5 bases and J by 1 base, with 8 bases between the two germline ends. Per germline, CDR1 SQVTM and CDR2 ANQGSEA. The CDR3 bases are TGCAGCGTTCCCGACCCGAACACTGAAGCTTTCTTT. It translates to CSVPDPNTEAFF.

This chain connects TRBV20-1 to TRBJ1-2, with D possibly matching TRBD1 (5 bases). The CDR3 is made up of 16 amino acids. Between the trimmed V and J ends, which lost 0 bases and 8 bases, there was a span of 22 bases. Germline CDR1 and CDR2: DFQATT and SNEGSKA (reference sequence). CDR3 in DNA: TGCAGTGCTAGAGATGGGGCACGGGGCGAAGCTAGAGGCTACACCTTC. Amino acid sequence: CSARDGARGEARGYTF.

This clonotype turned up a few times. V and J are TRBV6-2 or TRBV6-3 and TRBJ1-1, with D uncertain. In germline, CDR1 is MNHEY, CDR2 SVGEGT. The CDR3 runs to 12 residues. CDR3 residues: CGTRAGNTEAFF. Here the CDR3 DNA reads TGTGGCACCCGGGCGGGGAACACTGAAGCTTTCTTT.

The rearrangement uses TRBV20-1 and TRBJ2-7, with D tentatively TRBD1 (5 bases). The CDR3 length is 17 residues. The germline V and J ends were trimmed by 0 bases and 3 bases, with 21 bases remaining between them. The germline CDR1 and CDR2 sequences are DFQATT and SNEGSKA (reference sequence). This CDR3 is CSARDRGLSLKGYEQYF. DNA for the CDR3: TGCAGTGCTAGAGATAGGGGCCTCTCACTTAAGGGCTACGAGCAGTACTTC.

The rearrangement joins TRBV27 to TRBJ2-7; 10 positions match TRBD1. The V and J ends lost 4 bases and 3 bases, in that order; junction bases with no gene match: 6. Germline values: CDR1 MNHEY, CDR2 SMNVEV (reference sequence). The CDR3 consists of 15 residues. Written as DNA, the CDR3 is TGTGCCAGCAGTTCACGGACAGGGGGGTTCTACGAGCAGTACTTC. This encodes CASSSRTGGFYEQYF.

This clonotype was found many times. CDR3 DNA: TGTGCCACCTCCGGGACAGGGGACTACGAGCAGTACTTC. This translates into CATSGTGDYEQYF. The chain links TRBV10-3 to TRBJ2-7; 10 positions agree with TRBD1. Unmatched junction bases numbered 6, after V lost 10 bases and J lost 3 bases. Germline-derived CDR1 and CDR2 are ENHRY and SYGVKD. This CDR3 has 13 residues.

The genes are TRBV28 and TRBJ2-4; D ambiguous. Germline V gene lookup returns CDR1 MDHEN and CDR2 SYDVKM. V lost 5 bases and J lost 0, with 11 bases in between. The CDR3 extends over 15 amino acids. The CDR3 bases are TGTGCCAGCAGTCGGCTCCCACTAGCCAAAAACATTCAGTACTTC. Translated, it gives CASSRLPLAKNIQYF. The whole variable domain, filled in from reference TRBV28 and TRBJ2-4, reads DVKVTQSSRYLVKRTGEKVFLECVQDMDHENMFWYRQDPGLGLRLIYFSYDVKMKEKGDIPEGYSVSREKKERFSLILESASTNQTSMYLCASSRLPLAKNIQYFGAGTRLSVL.